Shown below are 26 T cell receptor beta chains from a single sample sequenced in a study of CD8+ T cells in alopecia areata. Sequencing used cDNA as its template, made by extracting RNA and reverse transcribing it. Data came from immunoSEQ multiplex PCR; TCRdb stores just in-frame clones and leaves some out. In the table there are about 150,000 clones, 40% to 60% of which are singletons. The sequencing used CD8+ T cells sorted from blood, collected at week 0. Source of these receptors: a human donor with alopecia areata.

The rearrangement uses TRBV19 and TRBJ2-7, with D possibly being TRBD1 or TRBD2 (5 bases each). Germline CDR1 LNHDA, CDR2 SQIVND (reference sequence). The CDR3 length is 14 residues. Between the trimmed V and J ends, which lost 4 bases and 5 bases, there was a span of 15 bases. This chain's CDR3 is CASSKDRDVHEQYF. The DNA for the CDR3 is TGTGCCAGTAGTAAGGACCGGGACGTCCACGAGCAGTACTTC.

This clone was seen a few times. The chain has TRBV29-1 and TRBJ1-2; D remains unclear. Germline-derived CDR1 and CDR2 are SQVTM and ANQGSEA. There are 11 residues in the CDR3. V lost 7 bases and J lost 7, with 13 bases in between. In nucleotides, the CDR3 is TGCAGCGCCTGGACTGACGGTGGCTACACCTTC. Translated: CSAWTDGGYTF.

This clone was detected a few times. This chain links TRBV9 with TRBJ1-1; 8 nucleotides line up with TRBD1. Germline CDR1 and CDR2: SGDLS and YYNGEE. The CDR3 loop spans 13 amino acids. The trim removed 5 bases at V and 4 bases at J, leaving 4 bases unmatched. CDR3: CASSVDRVTEAFF. The CDR3 bases are TGTGCCAGCAGTGTGGACAGGGTCACTGAAGCTTTCTTT.

CDR3 bases: TGTGCCACCAGCCGAGGACAGGGGGCTAACGAGCAGTACTTC. Its protein is CATSRGQGANEQYF. The genes are TRBV15 and TRBJ2-7; TRBD1 agrees at 11 bases. Germline V lookup: CDR1 LNHNV, CDR2 YYDKDF (reference sequence). This CDR3 spans 14 amino acids. Trimming at V came to 5 bases and at J to 5 bases, leaving 5 bases not matched to a gene.

This clone was detected only a few times. V and J are TRBV6-6 and TRBJ2-7; 8 bases fit TRBD2. With 6 bases clipped from V and 5 bases from J, the junction kept 12 bases outside the gene matches. From germline, CDR1 is MNHNY and CDR2 SVGAGI (reference sequence). The CDR3 loop spans 15 amino acids. The CDR3 DNA is TGTGCCAGCAGCCCTCGGGGGGGCCAAGTAAACGAGCAGTACTTC. Its protein is CASSPRGGQVNEQYF.

The chain employs TRBV30 and TRBJ1-2, with TRBD1 matching 7 bases. This CDR3 spans 13 amino acids. Germline CDR1 GTSNPN, CDR2 SVGIG (reference sequence). J gave up 7 bases and V 4 bases, and 9 bases lay outside the gene matches. CDR3 loop: CAWTTGRLGGYTF. The CDR3 nucleotides are TGTGCCTGGACGACAGGGAGATTAGGTGGCTACACCTTC.

This chain connects TRBV29-1 to TRBJ2-7, with no clear D. This CDR3 has 11 residues. CDR1 SQVTM and CDR2 ANQGSEA come from the germline V gene. The V gene lost 6 bases and the J gene lost 3 bases, with 9 bases spanning the gap. CDR3 DNA sequence: TGCAGCGTCACCTCAGACTACGAGCAGTACTTC. Its translation: CSVTSDYEQYF.

Regarding this clone: One junction end does not reproduce the germline sequence, and a read error may be involved. The V gene is TRBV7-3, the J gene TRBJ2-3; TRBD2 matches at 13 bases. The CDR3 covers 16 residues. CDR1 is SGHTA, CDR2 FQGTGA, per germline. CDR3 protein: CASSLGLAGVTDTQYF. CDR3 DNA: TGCGCCAGCAGCCTTGGACTAGCGGGGGTCACAGATACGCAGTATTTT.

This clone turned up a few times. The chain couples TRBV28 to TRBJ2-5; D gene unclear. Germline CDR1 MDHEN, CDR2 SYDVKM. Trimming removed 5 bases at V and 5 bases at J, with 15 bases between. CDR3 size: 14 residues. In DNA form, the CDR3 reads TGTGCCAGCAGTCCCCCGGACGTGCGCGAGACCCAGTACTTC. This codes for CASSPPDVRETQYF.

V gene TRBV25-1 combines with J gene TRBJ1-1, with a weak D call TRBD1 (5 bases). The germline CDR1 and CDR2 sequences are MGHDK and SYGVNS. This CDR3 spans 11 amino acids. Trimming left V 4 bases short and J 6 bases short, with 6 bases between. The CDR3 protein is CASSVGAEAFF. The CDR3 DNA sequence: TGTGCCAGCAGTGTAGGGGCTGAAGCTTTCTTT.

This clone has only one observation. The rearrangement links TRBV2 to TRBJ1-2; D perhaps matches TRBD1 (6 bases). From germline, CDR1 is SNHLY and CDR2 FYNNEI. Trimming removed 10 bases at V and 6 bases at J, with 12 bases between. The CDR3 runs to 11 residues. The CDR3 DNA sequence: TGTGCCAATCCAAAGGGGGATGGCTACACCTTC. Translating gives CANPKGDGYTF. Full variable domain (rest looked up from reference TRBV2 and TRBJ1-2): EPEVTQTPSHQVTQMGQEVILRCVPISNHLYFYWYRQILGQKVEFLVSFYNNEISEKSEIFDDQFSVERPDGSNFTLKIRSTKLEDSAMYFCANPKGDGYTFGSGTRLTVV.

As to this clone: A far larger clone is one base from this, pointing to a likely read error. Other DNA sequences within the sample encode an identical CDR3. The chain is built from TRBV4-3 and TRBJ1-2; weak D call: TRBD1 (5 bases). With 2 bases removed from V and 6 bases from J, the gap between germline ends came to 13 bases. The CDR3 loop spans 14 amino acids. Germline values: CDR1 LGHNA, CDR2 YSLEER. The CDR3 loop reads CASSQSAGRHGYTF. DNA for the CDR3: TGCGCCAGCAGCCAATCGGCAGGGAGGCATGGCTACACCTTC.

The chain couples TRBV5-6 to TRBJ2-3, with D possibly being TRBD1 (5 bases). In germline, CDR1 is SGHDT, CDR2 YYEEEE. V lost 0 bases and J 0 bases, leaving 11 bases between the germline ends. This CDR3 contains 16 residues. The CDR3 loop is CASSLGYRPSTDTQYF. The DNA for the CDR3 is TGTGCCAGCAGCTTGGGGTACAGGCCTAGCACAGATACGCAGTATTTT.

The V call is TRBV4-1, the J call TRBJ2-7; TRBD2 aligns across 10 bases. Germline CDR1 is MGHRA and CDR2 is YSYEKL. The CDR3 runs to 16 residues. With 1 base clipped from V and 5 bases from J, the junction kept 8 bases outside the gene matches. The CDR3 coding sequence is TGCGCCAGCAGCCAAGTGGTAGCGGGGGGAGTAGACGAGCAGTACTTC. This gives the protein CASSQVVAGGVDEQYF.

This clone appeared a few times. The rearrangement uses TRBV7-9 and TRBJ2-7, with D tentatively TRBD2 (6 bases). Trimming left V 5 bases short and J 4 bases short, with 12 bases between. The CDR3 runs 13 residues. Germline values: CDR1 SEHNR, CDR2 FQNEAQ (reference sequence). CDR3 sequence: CASSPEGLYEQYF. The CDR3 DNA reads as TGTGCCAGCAGCCCGGAGGGCCTATACGAGCAGTACTTC.

This clone was found a few times. The rearrangement links TRBV6-1 to TRBJ2-1; 11 bases are shared with TRBD2. The CDR3 extends over 15 amino acids. V lost 2 bases, J lost 6 bases, and 3 bases stayed unmatched. Germline V CDR1 and CDR2: MNHNS, SASEGT. CDR3 amino acids: CASSENSGGANEQFF. CDR3 DNA: TGTGCCAGCAGTGAAAATAGCGGGGGGGCCAATGAGCAGTTCTTC.

This sequence joins TRBV14 and TRBJ1-1; TRBD1 is a possible D gene (6 bases). Trimming removed 4 bases at V and 3 bases at J, with 15 bases between. The CDR3 has 15 residues. CDR1 and CDR2 (germline): SGHDN, FVKESK. The CDR3 nucleotides are TGTGCCAGCAGCCGCCGTGGGGGGGCGGACACTGAAGCTTTCTTT. Translating gives CASSRRGGADTEAFF.

This clone was seen only a few times. This chain links TRBV7-9 with TRBJ2-4; the match to TRBD2 covers 7 bases. Germline V gives CDR1 SEHNR, CDR2 FQNEAQ (reference sequence). V lost 5 bases and J lost 8; bases outside the gene matches: 9. The CDR3 length is 14 residues. The CDR3 loop reads CASSSTSARHIQYF. In DNA form, the CDR3 reads TGTGCCAGCAGCAGCACTAGCGCGAGGCACATTCAGTACTTC. Complete variable domain (other parts from reference TRBV7-9 and TRBJ2-4): DTGVSQNPRHKITKRGQNVTFRCDPISEHNRLYWYRQTLGQGPEFLTYFQNEAQLEKSRLLSDRFSAERPKGSFSTLEIQRTEQGDSAMYLCASSSTSARHIQYFGAGTRLSVL.

This clone has just a few counts. The genes are TRBV19 and TRBJ2-7; TRBD1 aligns across 8 bases. The CDR3 is 14 amino acids. The V gene's germline CDR1 is LNHDA and CDR2 SQIVND (reference sequence). V was pared by 5 bases and J by 2 bases, with 5 bases of the junction left unmatched. CDR3 amino acids: CASSPGTGAYEQYF. Written as DNA, the CDR3 is TGTGCCAGTAGTCCCGGGACAGGAGCCTACGAGCAGTACTTC.

CDR3 amino acids: CASNQPGQHYEQYF. The CDR3 DNA sequence: TGTGCCAGCAACCAACCGGGACAGCACTACGAGCAGTACTTC. This chain uses TRBV2 with TRBJ2-7, with TRBD1 identical over 7 bases. The V gene end was trimmed by 7 bases and the J gene end by 3 bases; junction bases not matched to a gene: 9. Germline CDR1 and CDR2: SNHLY and FYNNEI. The CDR3 length is 14 residues.

The chain has TRBV29-1 and TRBJ2-7; a weak D match, TRBD2 (5 bases). The CDR3 runs to 15 residues. Looked up from germline, CDR1 is SQVTM and CDR2 is ANQGSEA. Trimming removed 1 base at V and 5 bases at J, with 18 bases between. CDR3 amino acids: CSVEGGSAGSDEQYF. The CDR3 coding sequence is TGCAGCGTTGAAGGTGGTTCGGCGGGTAGCGACGAGCAGTACTTC.

The chain links TRBV30 to TRBJ1-6, with D hard to call. Germline loops: CDR1 GTSNPN, CDR2 SVGIG (reference sequence). The CDR3 consists of 15 residues. The ends were cut back, 0 bases at V and 6 bases at J, with 12 bases in the middle. The CDR3 here is CAWSVQREGNSPLHF. The CDR3 DNA reads TGTGCCTGGAGTGTACAGAGGGAGGGTAATTCACCCCTCCACTTT.

V usage is TRBV7-9 and J usage is TRBJ2-1; 11 bases fit TRBD1. The V gene's germline CDR1 is SEHNR and CDR2 FQNEAQ (reference sequence). With 4 bases clipped from V and 7 bases from J, the junction kept 9 bases outside the gene matches. The CDR3 is 16 amino acids. Here the CDR3 DNA reads TGTGCCAGCAGCTCACCCGGACGGGACAGGGGGAATGAGCAGTTCTTC. Translating gives CASSSPGRDRGNEQFF.

As to this clone: A far bigger clonotype differs at one base, so this is likely a read error. The chain has TRBV19 and TRBJ2-7, with D perhaps TRBD2 (7 bases). Trimming shortened V by 2 bases and J by 3 bases, and 11 bases separated the two germline ends. Per germline, CDR1 LNHDA and CDR2 SQIVND (reference sequence). The CDR3 length is 14 residues. CDR3 DNA sequence: TGTGCCAGTAGTATAACGGGGGGCCGCTACGAGCAGTACTTC. Translation gives CASSITGGRYEQYF.

The chain employs TRBV29-1 and TRBJ1-1; D ambiguous. The V end was cut by 2 bases, the J end by 1 base, with 2 bases between. This CDR3 spans 11 amino acids. Germline CDR1 and CDR2: SQVTM and ANQGSEA. The CDR3 sequence is CSVEQNTEAFF. CDR3 bases: TGCAGCGTTGAACAGAACACTGAAGCTTTCTTT.

This clone was counted between two and nine times. This chain links TRBV29-1 with TRBJ2-1; maybe TRBD2 (6 bases). The ends were cut back, 6 bases at V and 8 bases at J, with 29 bases in the middle. Per germline, CDR1 SQVTM and CDR2 ANQGSEA. This CDR3 has 17 residues. The CDR3 DNA sequence: TGCAGCGTGATACACGGGACGGGGGATGTCATGGGGCATGAGCAGTTCTTC. It codes for CSVIHGTGDVMGHEQFF.